This T cell receptor beta chain was recorded in a study of shared clonotypes between healthy human individuals. Some clones are missing from TCRdb's copy, which holds only in-frame ones; the method was immunoSEQ multiplex PCR. The sample carries about 2,500,000 clones, approximately 90% recorded once. About this clone itself: Its specificity is unknown.

Trimming left V 6 bases short and J 5 bases short, with 11 bases between. The CDR3 is 12 residues long. Germline V gene lookup returns CDR1 MDHEN and CDR2 SYDVKM. Study-wide findings and caveats: Though the depth was large, rarefaction showed that sorted-subset sequencing was incomplete. Around 5% of naive CD4 clonotypes were common to a few donors.

The sample consisted of naive CD4+ T cells sorted from blood. Subset noted: CD45RA+ positively selected. This receptor was taken from a man younger than 35 in good health. V is TRBV28 and J is TRBJ2-7; TRBD1 is a possible D gene (6 bases). The CDR3 DNA reads as TGTGCCAGCAGGTCAGGGGTGCACGAGCAGTACTTC. Amino acid sequence: CASRSGVHEQYF.